A selection of T cell receptor beta chains follows, all from one sample in a study of response to subunit inactivated influenza vaccine. TCRdb recomputed calls from the RT-PCR reads with MiXCR, one row per CDR3 protein. The repertoire consists of about 500,000 distinct CDR3 sequences, with 16% occurring once and the leading ten covering approximately 3%. Sequenced material: CD4+ T cells sorted from PBMCs, taken less than 30 months after vaccination. The receptors derive from a man between 50 and 69 years old who received an inactivated influenza vaccine. CDR3s include the opening cysteine and the closing phenylalanine or tryptophan. The D gene is left open where the match is weak. Not every row has a clone size; where given, it reads once, few, many or a size class.

cdr3_length j_call clone_size d_call v_call cdr3_aa cdr3_nt
15 TRBJ2-3 NA TRBD1 TRBV11-3 CASSSQGARADTQYF TGTGCCAGCAGCTCACAGGGGGCGCGGGCAGATACGCAGTATTTT
12 TRBJ1-2 NA NA TRBV20-1 CSASRRSYGYTF TGCAGTGCTAGTAGACGTAGCTATGGCTACACCTTC
16 TRBJ2-3 NA TRBD2 TRBV7-2 CASSLTVAGGTDTQYF TGTGCCAGCAGCTTAACGGTAGCGGGAGGCACAGATACGCAGTATTTT
15 TRBJ2-4 NA TRBD2 TRBV7-9 CASSTIAGAKNIQYF TGTGCCAGCAGCACGATAGCGGGAGCCAAAAACATTCAGTACTTC
13 TRBJ2-1 few TRBD2 TRBV12-3/TRBV12-4 CASSFTMSGKGFF TGTGCCAGCAGTTTCACAATGAGCGGGAAGGGGTTCTTC
14 TRBJ1-6 few NA TRBV5-6 CASSSLGRNSPLHF TGTGCCAGCAGCTCCTTGGGGCGAAATTCACCCCTCCACTTT
14 TRBJ2-3 NA TRBD2 TRBV6-1 CASSARGVTDTQYF TGTGCCAGCAGTGCCCGGGGGGTCACAGATACGCAGTATTTT
14 TRBJ2-7 many TRBD2 TRBV18 CASSPGLPDYEQYF TGTGCCAGCTCACCGGGACTACCAGACTACGAGCAGTACTTC
13 TRBJ1-2 NA NA TRBV7-2 CASSLGGVRGYTF TGTGCCAGCAGCTTAGGAGGGGTTCGTGGCTACACCTTC
16 TRBJ1-4 NA NA TRBV7-9 CASSPRGGALDGKLFF TGTGCCAGCAGCCCCCGCGGTGGGGCTCTCGACGGAAAACTGTTTTTT